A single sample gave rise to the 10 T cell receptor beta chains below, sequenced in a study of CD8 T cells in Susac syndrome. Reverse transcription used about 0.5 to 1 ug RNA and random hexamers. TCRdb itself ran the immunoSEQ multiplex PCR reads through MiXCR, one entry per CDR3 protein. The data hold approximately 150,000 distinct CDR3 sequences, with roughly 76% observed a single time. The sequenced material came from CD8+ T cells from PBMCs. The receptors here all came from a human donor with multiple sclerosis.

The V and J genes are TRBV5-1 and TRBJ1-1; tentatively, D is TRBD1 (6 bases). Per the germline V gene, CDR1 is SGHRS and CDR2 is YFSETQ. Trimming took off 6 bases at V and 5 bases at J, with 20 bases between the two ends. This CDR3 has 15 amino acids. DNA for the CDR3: TGCGCCAGCACTCCCCTCCCGCGACAGGAGACTGAAGCTTTCTTT. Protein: CASTPLPRQETEAFF.

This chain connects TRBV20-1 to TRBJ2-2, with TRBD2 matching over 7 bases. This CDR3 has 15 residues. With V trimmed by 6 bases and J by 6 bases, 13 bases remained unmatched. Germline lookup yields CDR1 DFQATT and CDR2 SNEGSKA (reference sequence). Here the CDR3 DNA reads TGCAGTGCGGATGGTCGGCTAGCGGATTCCGGGGAGCTGTTTTTT. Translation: CSADGRLADSGELFF.

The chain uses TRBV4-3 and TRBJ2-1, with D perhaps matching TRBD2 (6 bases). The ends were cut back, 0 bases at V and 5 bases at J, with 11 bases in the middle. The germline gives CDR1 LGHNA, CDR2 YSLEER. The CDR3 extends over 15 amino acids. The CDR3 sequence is CASSQERGAHNEQFF. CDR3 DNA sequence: TGCGCCAGCAGCCAAGAACGCGGGGCCCACAATGAGCAGTTCTTC.

CDR3 bases: TGTGCCAGCAGCCCTATATTCGGGAGGGCATCCTACGAGCAGTACGTC. As protein: CASSPIFGRASYEQYV. The chain couples TRBV27 to TRBJ2-7, with 8 bases aligning to TRBD2. Per germline, CDR1 MNHEY and CDR2 SMNVEV (reference sequence). The junction had 11 bases not matched to a gene; V was cut back by 6 bases and J by 1 base. The CDR3 spans 16 residues.

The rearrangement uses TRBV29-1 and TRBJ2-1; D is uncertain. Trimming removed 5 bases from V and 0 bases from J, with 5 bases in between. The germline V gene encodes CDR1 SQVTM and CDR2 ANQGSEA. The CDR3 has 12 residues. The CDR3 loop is CSVFGSYNEQFF. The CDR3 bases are TGCAGCGTTTTCGGCTCCTACAATGAGCAGTTCTTC.

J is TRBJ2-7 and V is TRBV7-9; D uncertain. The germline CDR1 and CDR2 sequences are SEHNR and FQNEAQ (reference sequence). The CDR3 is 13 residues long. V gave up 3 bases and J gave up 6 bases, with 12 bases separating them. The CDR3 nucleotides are TGTGCCAGCAGCTTTCCAGCAGCAGTCGAGCAGTACTTC. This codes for CASSFPAAVEQYF.

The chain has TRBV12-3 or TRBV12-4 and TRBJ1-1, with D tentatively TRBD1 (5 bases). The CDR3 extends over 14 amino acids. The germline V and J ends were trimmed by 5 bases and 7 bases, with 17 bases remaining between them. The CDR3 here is CASSRDGTLREAFF. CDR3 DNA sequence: TGTGCCAGCAGTCGTGACGGGACTCTCCGTGAAGCTTTCTTT.

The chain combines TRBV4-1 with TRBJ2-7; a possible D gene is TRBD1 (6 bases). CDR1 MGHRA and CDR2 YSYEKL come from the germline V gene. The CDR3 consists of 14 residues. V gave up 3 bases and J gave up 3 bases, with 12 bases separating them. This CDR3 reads CASSHGDRNYEQYF. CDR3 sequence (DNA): TGCGCCAGCAGCCATGGAGACAGGAACTACGAGCAGTACTTC.

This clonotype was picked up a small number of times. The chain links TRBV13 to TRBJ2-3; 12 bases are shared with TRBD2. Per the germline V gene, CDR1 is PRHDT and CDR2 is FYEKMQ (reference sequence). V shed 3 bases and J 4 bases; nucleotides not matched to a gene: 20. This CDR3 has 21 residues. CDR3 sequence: CASSLRGGLAGTLGLADTQYF. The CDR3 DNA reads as TGTGCCAGCAGCTTGAGGGGCGGACTAGCGGGGACCTTAGGGTTGGCAGATACGCAGTATTTT.

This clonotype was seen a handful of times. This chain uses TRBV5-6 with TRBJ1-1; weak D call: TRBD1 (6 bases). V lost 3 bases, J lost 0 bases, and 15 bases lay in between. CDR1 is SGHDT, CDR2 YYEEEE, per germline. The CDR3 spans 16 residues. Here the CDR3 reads CASSYDGTRMNTEAFF. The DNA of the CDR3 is TGTGCCAGCAGCTACGACGGGACAAGAATGAACACTGAAGCTTTCTTT. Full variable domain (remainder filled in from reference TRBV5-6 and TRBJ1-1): DAGVTQSPTHLIKTRGQQVTLRCSPKSGHDTVSWYQQALGQGPQFIFQYYEEEERQRGNFPDRFSGHQFPNYSSELNVNALLLGDSALYLCASSYDGTRMNTEAFFGQGTRLTVV.